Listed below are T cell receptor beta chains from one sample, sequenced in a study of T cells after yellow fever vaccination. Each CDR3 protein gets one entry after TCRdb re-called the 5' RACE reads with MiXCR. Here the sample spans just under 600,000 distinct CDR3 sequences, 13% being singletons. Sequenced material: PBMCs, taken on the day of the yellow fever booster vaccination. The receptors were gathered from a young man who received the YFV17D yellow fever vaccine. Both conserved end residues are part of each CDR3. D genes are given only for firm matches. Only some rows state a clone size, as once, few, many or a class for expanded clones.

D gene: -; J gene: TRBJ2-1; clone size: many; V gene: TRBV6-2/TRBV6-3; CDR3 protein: CASSYGVEQFF; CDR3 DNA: TGTGCCAGCAGTTACGGGGTTGAGCAGTTCTTC
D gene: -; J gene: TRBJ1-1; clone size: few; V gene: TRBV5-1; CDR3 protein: CASSSIRNTEAFF; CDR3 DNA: TGCGCCAGCAGCTCAATACGAAACACTGAAGCTTTCTTT
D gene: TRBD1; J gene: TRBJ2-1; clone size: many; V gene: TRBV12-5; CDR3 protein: CASEKGTANEQFF; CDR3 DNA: TGTGCTAGTGAGAAGGGGACAGCCAATGAGCAGTTCTTC
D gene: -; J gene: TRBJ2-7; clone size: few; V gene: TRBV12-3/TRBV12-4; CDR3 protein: CASSFERASYEQYF; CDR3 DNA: TGTGCCAGCAGTTTCGAGCGGGCCTCCTACGAGCAGTACTTC
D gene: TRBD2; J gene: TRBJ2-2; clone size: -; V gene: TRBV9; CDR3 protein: CASSVAGGSTGELFF; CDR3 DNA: TGTGCCAGCAGCGTAGCGGGCGGGAGTACCGGGGAGCTGTTTTTT
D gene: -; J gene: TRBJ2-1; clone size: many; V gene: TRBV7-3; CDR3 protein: CASSLDTNNEQFF; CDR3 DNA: TGCGCCAGCAGCTTGGACACTAACAATGAGCAGTTCTTC
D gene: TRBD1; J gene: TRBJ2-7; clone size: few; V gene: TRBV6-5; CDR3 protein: CASSYRTGFYEQYF; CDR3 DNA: TGTGCCAGCAGTTACCGGACAGGTTTCTACGAGCAGTACTTC
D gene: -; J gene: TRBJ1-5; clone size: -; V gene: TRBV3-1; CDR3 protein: CASSQWSNQPQHF; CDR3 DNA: TGTGCCAGCAGCCAGTGGAGTAATCAGCCCCAGCATTTT
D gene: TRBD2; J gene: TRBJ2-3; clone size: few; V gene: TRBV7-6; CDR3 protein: CASSRLGGTDTQYF; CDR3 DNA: TGTGCCAGCAGCCGGTTGGGGGGGACAGATACGCAGTATTTT
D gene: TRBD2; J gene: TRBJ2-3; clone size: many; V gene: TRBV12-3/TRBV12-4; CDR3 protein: CASSLGLAGVDTQYF; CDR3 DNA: TGTGCCAGCAGCCTGGGGCTAGCGGGAGTGGATACGCAGTATTTT
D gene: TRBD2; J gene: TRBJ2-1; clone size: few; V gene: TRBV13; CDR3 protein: CASSLGLRTSGNNEQFF; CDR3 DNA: TGTGCCAGCAGCTTAGGCCTAAGGACTAGCGGGAACAATGAGCAGTTCTTC
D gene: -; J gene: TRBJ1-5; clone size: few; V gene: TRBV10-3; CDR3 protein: CAISESGGGNQPQHF; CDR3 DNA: TGTGCCATCAGTGAGTCGGGCGGGGGCAATCAGCCCCAGCATTTT
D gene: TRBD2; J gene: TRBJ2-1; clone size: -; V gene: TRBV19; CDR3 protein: CASSPGVAGVNLGNEQFF; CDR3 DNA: TGTGCCAGTAGTCCCGGGGTAGCGGGAGTTAATTTGGGGAATGAGCAGTTCTTC
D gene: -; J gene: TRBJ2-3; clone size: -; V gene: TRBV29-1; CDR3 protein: CSVERQGTDTQYF; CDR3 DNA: TGCAGCGTTGAAAGACAGGGCACAGATACGCAGTATTTT
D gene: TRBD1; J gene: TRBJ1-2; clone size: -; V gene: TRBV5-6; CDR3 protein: CASSLERTGGYTF; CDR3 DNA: TGTGCCAGCAGCTTGGAAAGGACAGGAGGCTACACCTTC
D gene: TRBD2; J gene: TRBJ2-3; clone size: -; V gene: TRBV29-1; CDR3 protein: CSVEDPGASGSTDTQYF; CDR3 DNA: TGCAGCGTTGAAGACCCCGGGGCTAGCGGGAGCACAGATACGCAGTATTTT